What follows are 10 T cell receptor beta chains derived from one specimen sequenced in a study of Tregs in tolerant kidney transplant recipients. Measured with immunoSEQ multiplex PCR; TCRdb has only the in-frame clones, and not every one. The table lists about 240,000 clones, 84% of them singletons. Source material: CD4+ T cells from blood. These receptors came from a human donor in good health.

V and J are TRBV9 and TRBJ2-5, with D perhaps TRBD1 (6 bases). This CDR3 contains 15 residues. The germline CDR1 and CDR2 sequences are SGDLS and YYNGEE. V shed 4 bases and J shed 4 bases, with 17 bases lying between them. In DNA form, the CDR3 reads TGTGCCAGCAGCCCCCAGGGGTACCCTGGAGAGACCCAGTACTTC. Its translation: CASSPQGYPGETQYF.

This clone was recorded a few times. The chain uses TRBV29-1 and TRBJ2-2; D remains unclear. Germline CDR1 SQVTM, CDR2 ANQGSEA. The CDR3 sequence is 14 residues long. V was clipped by 6 bases and J by 0 bases, with 11 bases between them. CDR3 sequence (DNA): TGCAGCGTCCGAGTCACAACGAACACCGGGGAGCTGTTTTTT. Amino acids: CSVRVTTNTGELFF.

This clone was seen a handful of times. This sequence joins TRBV6-6 and TRBJ2-2; D might be TRBD2 (5 bases). The CDR3 runs 14 residues. Germline lookup yields CDR1 MNHNY and CDR2 SVGAGI (reference sequence). Trimming removed 5 bases at V and 4 bases at J, with 11 bases between. DNA for the CDR3: TGTGCCAGCAGTGCAACGACTATCACCGGGGAGCTGTTTTTT. This gives the protein CASSATTITGELFF.

V is TRBV6-6 and J is TRBJ1-6; 7 bases agree with TRBD1. J gave up 6 bases and V 2 bases, and 4 bases lay outside the gene matches. The length of the CDR3 is 15 residues. Per germline, CDR1 MNHNY and CDR2 SVGAGI (reference sequence). The CDR3 region is CASSYEGASNSPLHF. Written as DNA, the CDR3 is TGTGCCAGCAGTTACGAGGGGGCTAGTAATTCACCCCTCCACTTT.

The gene calls are TRBV2 and TRBJ1-1; D might be TRBD1 (6 bases). Trimming cost V 4 bases and J 4 bases, with 10 bases left between them. This CDR3 is built from 13 residues. Germline V gene lookup returns CDR1 SNHLY and CDR2 FYNNEI. The CDR3 loop reads CASSAGDGTEAFF. For the CDR3, the DNA is TGTGCCAGCAGTGCAGGGGACGGCACTGAAGCTTTCTTT.

The chain recombines TRBV5-6 with TRBJ1-2; D remains ambiguous. This CDR3 contains 12 residues. CDR1 and CDR2 (germline): SGHDT, YYEEEE. V lost 0 bases and J 13 bases, leaving 13 bases between the germline ends. CDR3 nucleotides: TGTGCCAGCAGCTTGGTATCCGGGCGTCCCACCTTC. Translated, it gives CASSLVSGRPTF.

V usage is TRBV4-1 and J usage is TRBJ2-3; tentative D call: TRBD2 (6 bases). Germline CDR1 MGHRA, CDR2 YSYEKL. CDR3 length: 15 amino acids. Between the trimmed V and J ends, which lost 2 bases and 3 bases, there was a span of 12 bases. The CDR3: CASSQRYSGTDTQYF. The CDR3 DNA follows: TGCGCCAGCAGCCAAAGATATAGCGGAACAGATACGCAGTATTTT.

The chain carries TRBV5-1 and TRBJ2-7; D remains ambiguous. This CDR3 spans 14 amino acids. The ends were cut back, 0 bases at V and 2 bases at J, with 9 bases in the middle. Looked up from germline, CDR1 is SGHRS and CDR2 is YFSETQ. The CDR3 bases are TGCGCCAGCAGCTTGGACATAGGAACCTACGAGCAGTACTTC. This sequence encodes CASSLDIGTYEQYF.

V is TRBV10-1 and J is TRBJ2-4; D is unresolved. The V end was cut by 10 bases, the J end by 0 bases, with 19 bases between. The CDR3 length is 16 residues. CDR1 WNHNN and CDR2 SYGVQD come from the germline V gene (reference sequence). The CDR3 DNA reads TGCGCCACCCCCTTGGCGAGCTGGCCAGCCAAAAACATTCAGTACTTC. It encodes CATPLASWPAKNIQYF.

The sample holds a few counts of this clone. This rearrangement joins TRBV27 to TRBJ2-7; D might be TRBD1 (6 bases). CDR1 is MNHEY, CDR2 SMNVEV, per germline (reference sequence). With 1 base removed from V and 7 bases from J, the gap between germline ends came to 23 bases. The CDR3 runs to 17 residues. This CDR3 is CASSLYAQGWANREQYF. In DNA, the CDR3 is TGTGCCAGCAGTTTATATGCCCAGGGGTGGGCCAATCGGGAGCAGTACTTC.